This T cell receptor beta chain is drawn from a study of T-cell memory formation after mild COVID-19. One entry per CDR3 protein results from TCRdb running MiXCR on the 5' RACE reads. The data contain around 90,000 distinct CDR3 sequences, more than 13% of them singletons. The source of this sequence is a man between 18 and 35 years old who had mild COVID-19 (a few samples of this study predate the infection). Cell type and time point are not known. Specimen: PBMCs or a T cell subset sorted from them (not recorded which).

In nucleotides, the CDR3 is TGCAGCGTTGTGGAGGGAGAAGCTTTCTTT. This gives the protein CSVVEGEAFF. V gene TRBV29-1 combines with J gene TRBJ1-1; D not certain. CDR3 length: 10 amino acids. The V gene lost 4 bases and the J gene lost 8 bases, with 8 bases spanning the gap. In germline, CDR1 is SQVTM, CDR2 ANQGSEA.